The T cell receptor beta chain under discussion was sequenced for a study of shared clonotypes between healthy human individuals. Study details: Aged between 18 and 49, the donors were a couple of women and a few men. Overall study results and limits: Non-shared clonotypes showed lower generation probabilities than clonotypes common to all four donors.

On this clone itself: Its antigen is undetermined.

The CDR3 extends over 17 amino acids. V was shortened by 4 bases and J by 4 bases, with 20 bases between the two germline ends. Per the germline V gene, CDR1 is MNHEY and CDR2 is SMNVEV (reference sequence). The naive CD8 fraction comprised CD45RO-negative cells positively selected for CCR7 and excluded terminally differentiated effector memory CD45RA+ cells. Every immunoSEQ plate was one replicate of a subset's evenly spread DNA. Sequencing was performed with immunoSEQ multiplex PCR; in TCRdb, only in-frame clones are kept and a portion is missing. The sample includes about 2.1 million clones, approximately 92% of them seen just once.

V is TRBV27 and J is TRBJ2-1; D may be TRBD1 or TRBD2 (5 bases each). The sequence came from a man aged 18 to 29 in good health. Some clones in this sample may be carry-over from other donors' samples. Source material: naive CD8+ T cells from PBMCs. The CDR3 DNA follows: TGTGCCAGCAGTTATACAATCCGGGGCCCGCCTTACAATGAGCAGTTCTTC. Its translation: CASSYTIRGPPYNEQFF.